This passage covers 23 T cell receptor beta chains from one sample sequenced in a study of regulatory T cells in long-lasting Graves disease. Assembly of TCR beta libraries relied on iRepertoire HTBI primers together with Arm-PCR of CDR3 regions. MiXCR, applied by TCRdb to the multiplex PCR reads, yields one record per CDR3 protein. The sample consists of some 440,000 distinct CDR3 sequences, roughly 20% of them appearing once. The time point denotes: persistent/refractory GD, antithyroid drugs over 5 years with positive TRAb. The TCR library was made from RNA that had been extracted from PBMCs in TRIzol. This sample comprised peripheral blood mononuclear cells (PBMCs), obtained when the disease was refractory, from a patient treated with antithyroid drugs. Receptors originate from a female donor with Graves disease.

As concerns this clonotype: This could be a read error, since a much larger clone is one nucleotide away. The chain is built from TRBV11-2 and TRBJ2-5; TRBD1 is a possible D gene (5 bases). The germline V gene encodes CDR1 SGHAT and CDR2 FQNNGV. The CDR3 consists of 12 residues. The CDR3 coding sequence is TGTGCCAGCGGCTTGTGGGGCGAGACCCAGTACTTC. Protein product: CASGLWGETQYF.

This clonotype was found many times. CDR3 DNA: TGTGCCAGCACCATGACCTACGAGCAGTACTTC. The encoded protein is CASTMTYEQYF. The chain recombines TRBV6-1 with TRBJ2-7; the D is unclear. CDR3 size: 11 residues. V was shortened by 7 bases and J by 2 bases, with 6 bases between the two germline ends. Germline loops: CDR1 MNHNS, CDR2 SASEGT.

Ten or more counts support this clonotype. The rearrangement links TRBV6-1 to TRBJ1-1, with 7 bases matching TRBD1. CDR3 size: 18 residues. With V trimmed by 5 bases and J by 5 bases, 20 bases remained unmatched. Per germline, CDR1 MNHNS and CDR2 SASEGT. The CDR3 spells CASSHRRDSPPRLTEAFF. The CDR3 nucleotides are TGTGCCAGCAGTCACCGCCGGGACAGCCCACCGAGGCTGACTGAAGCTTTCTTT.

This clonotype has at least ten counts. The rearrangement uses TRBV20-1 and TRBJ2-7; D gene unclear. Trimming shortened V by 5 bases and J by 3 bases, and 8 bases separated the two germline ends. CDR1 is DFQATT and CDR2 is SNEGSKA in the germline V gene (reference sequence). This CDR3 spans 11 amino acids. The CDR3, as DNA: TGCAGTGCTGGGGTCATCTACGAGCAGTACTTC. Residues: CSAGVIYEQYF.

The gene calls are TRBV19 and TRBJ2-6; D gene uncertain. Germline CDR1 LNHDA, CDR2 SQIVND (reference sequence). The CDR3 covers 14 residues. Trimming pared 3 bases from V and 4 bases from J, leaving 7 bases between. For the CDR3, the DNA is TGTGCCAGTAGTATGGCATGGGGGGCCAACGTCCTGACTTTC. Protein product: CASSMAWGANVLTF. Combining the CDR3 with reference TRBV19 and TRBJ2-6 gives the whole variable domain DGGITQSPKYLFRKEGQNVTLSCEQNLNHDAMYWYRQDPGQGLRLIYYSQIVNDFQKGDIAEGYSVSREKKESFPLTVTSAQKNPTAFYLCASSMAWGANVLTFGAGSRLTVL.

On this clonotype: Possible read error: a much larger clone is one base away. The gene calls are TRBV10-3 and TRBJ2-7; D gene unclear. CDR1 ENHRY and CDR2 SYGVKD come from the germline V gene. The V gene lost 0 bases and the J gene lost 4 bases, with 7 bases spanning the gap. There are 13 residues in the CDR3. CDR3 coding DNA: TGTGCCATCAGTGAGTCGAGTGCTTACGAGCAGTACTTC. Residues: CAISESSAYEQYF.

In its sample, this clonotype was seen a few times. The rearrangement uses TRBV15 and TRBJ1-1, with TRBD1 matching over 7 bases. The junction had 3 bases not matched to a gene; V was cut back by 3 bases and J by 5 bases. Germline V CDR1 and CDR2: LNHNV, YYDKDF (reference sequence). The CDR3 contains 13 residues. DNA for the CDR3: TGTGCCACCAGCAGCGACAGGGAAACTGAAGCTTTCTTT. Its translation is CATSSDRETEAFF.

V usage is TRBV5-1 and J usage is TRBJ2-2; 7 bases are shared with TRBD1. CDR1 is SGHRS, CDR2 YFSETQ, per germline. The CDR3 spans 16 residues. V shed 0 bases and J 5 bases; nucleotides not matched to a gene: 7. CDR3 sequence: CASSLGGGLGTGELFF. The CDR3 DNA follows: TGCGCCAGCAGCTTGGGAGGGGGCCTCGGTACCGGGGAGCTGTTTTTT.

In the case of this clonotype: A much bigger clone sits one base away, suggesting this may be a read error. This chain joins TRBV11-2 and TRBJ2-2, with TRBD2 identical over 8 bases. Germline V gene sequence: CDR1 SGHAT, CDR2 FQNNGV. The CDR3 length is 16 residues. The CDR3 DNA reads TGTGCCAGCAGCCGAGCGGGAGAGACATACACCGGGGAGCTGTCTTTT. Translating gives CASSRAGETYTGELSF.

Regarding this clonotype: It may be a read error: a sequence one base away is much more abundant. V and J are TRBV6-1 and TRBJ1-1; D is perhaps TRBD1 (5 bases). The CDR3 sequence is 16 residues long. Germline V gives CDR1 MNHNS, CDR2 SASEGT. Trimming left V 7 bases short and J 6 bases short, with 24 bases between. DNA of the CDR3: TGTGCCAGCAAAATGGCACAGACAGTGCGGATCGCTGAAGCTTTCTTT. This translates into CASKMAQTVRIAEAFF.

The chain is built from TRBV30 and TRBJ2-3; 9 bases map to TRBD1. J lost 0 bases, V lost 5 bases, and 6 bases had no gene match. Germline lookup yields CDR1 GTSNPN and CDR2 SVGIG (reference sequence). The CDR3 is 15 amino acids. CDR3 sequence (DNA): TGTGCCTGGGGGACAGGGAAATTTAGCACAGATACGCAGTATTTT. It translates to CAWGTGKFSTDTQYF.

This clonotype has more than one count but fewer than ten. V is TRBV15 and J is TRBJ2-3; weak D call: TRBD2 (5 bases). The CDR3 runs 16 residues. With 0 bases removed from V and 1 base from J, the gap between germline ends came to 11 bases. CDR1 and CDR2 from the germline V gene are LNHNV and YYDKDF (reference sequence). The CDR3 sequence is CATSRDPGRRTDTQYF. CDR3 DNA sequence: TGTGCCACCAGCAGAGATCCGGGAAGACGCACAGATACGCAGTATTTT.

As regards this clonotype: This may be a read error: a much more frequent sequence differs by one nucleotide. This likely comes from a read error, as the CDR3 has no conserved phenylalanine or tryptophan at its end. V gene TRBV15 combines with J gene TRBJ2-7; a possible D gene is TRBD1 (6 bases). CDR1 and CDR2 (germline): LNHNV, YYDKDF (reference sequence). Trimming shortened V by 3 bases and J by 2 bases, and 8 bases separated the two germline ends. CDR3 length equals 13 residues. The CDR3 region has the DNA TGTGCCACCAGCAGTGACAGGACCTACGAGCAGTACTCC. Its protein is CATSSDRTYEQYS.

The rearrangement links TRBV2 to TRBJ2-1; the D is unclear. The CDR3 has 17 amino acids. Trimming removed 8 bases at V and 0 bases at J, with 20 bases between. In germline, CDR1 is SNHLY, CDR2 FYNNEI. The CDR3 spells CASYDPGTLSSYNEQFF. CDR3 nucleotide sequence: TGTGCCAGCTACGATCCCGGCACCCTGAGCTCCTACAATGAGCAGTTCTTC.

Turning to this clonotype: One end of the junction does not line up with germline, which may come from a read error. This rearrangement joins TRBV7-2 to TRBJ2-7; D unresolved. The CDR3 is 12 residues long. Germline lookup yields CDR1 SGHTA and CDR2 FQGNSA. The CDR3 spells CASSLGWYQSQF. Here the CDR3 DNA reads TGTGCCAGCAGCTTAGGTTGGTACCAATCCCAATTC.

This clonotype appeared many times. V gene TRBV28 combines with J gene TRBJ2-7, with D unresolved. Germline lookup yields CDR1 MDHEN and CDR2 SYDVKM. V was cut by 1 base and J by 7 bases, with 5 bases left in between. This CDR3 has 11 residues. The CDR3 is CASSLLAEQYF. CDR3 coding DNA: TGTGCCAGCAGTTTATTGGCAGAGCAGTACTTC.

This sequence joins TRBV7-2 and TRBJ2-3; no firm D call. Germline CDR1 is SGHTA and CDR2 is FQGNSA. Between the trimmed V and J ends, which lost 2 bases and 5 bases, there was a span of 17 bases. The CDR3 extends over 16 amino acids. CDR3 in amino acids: CASSLLDSTPGDTQYF. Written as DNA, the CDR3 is TGTGCCAGCAGCTTACTAGATAGCACTCCAGGAGATACGCAGTATTTT.

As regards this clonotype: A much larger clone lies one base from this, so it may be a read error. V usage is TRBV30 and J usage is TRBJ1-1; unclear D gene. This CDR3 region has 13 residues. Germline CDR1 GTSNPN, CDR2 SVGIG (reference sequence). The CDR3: CARSVRQQIEAFF. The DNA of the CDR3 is TGTGCCAGGAGTGTTCGTCAGCAGATAGAAGCTTTCTTT.

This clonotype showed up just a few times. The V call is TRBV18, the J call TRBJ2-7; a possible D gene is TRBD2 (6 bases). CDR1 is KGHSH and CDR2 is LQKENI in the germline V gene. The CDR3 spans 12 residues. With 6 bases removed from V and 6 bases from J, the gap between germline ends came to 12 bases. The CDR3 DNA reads TGTGCCAGCTCTGGGGAGGAAGGCGAGCAGTACTTC. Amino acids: CASSGEEGEQYF.

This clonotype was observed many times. The DNA of the CDR3 is TGTGCCAGCCGGGACGGTAGCCAAAACATTCAGTACTTC. Amino acid sequence: CASRDGSQNIQYF. The chain carries TRBV6-2 or TRBV6-3 and TRBJ2-4; D may be TRBD1 or TRBD2 (5 bases each). V lost 8 bases, J lost 5 bases, and 13 bases lay in between. The CDR3 covers 13 residues. Germline loops: CDR1 MNHEY, CDR2 SVGEGT.

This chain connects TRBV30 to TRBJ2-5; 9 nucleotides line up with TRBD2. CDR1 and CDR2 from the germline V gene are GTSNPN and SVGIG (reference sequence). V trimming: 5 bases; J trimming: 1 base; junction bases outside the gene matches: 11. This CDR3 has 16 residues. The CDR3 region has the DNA TGTGCCTGGGGAGACCCTAGCGGGGCGCTCCAAGAGACCCAGTACTTC. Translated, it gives CAWGDPSGALQETQYF. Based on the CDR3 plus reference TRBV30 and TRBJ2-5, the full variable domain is SQTIHQWPATLVQPVGSPLSLECTVEGTSNPNLYWYRQAAGRGLQLLFYSVGIGQISSEVPQNLSASRPQDRQFILSSKKLLLSDSGFYLCAWGDPSGALQETQYFGPGTRLLVL.

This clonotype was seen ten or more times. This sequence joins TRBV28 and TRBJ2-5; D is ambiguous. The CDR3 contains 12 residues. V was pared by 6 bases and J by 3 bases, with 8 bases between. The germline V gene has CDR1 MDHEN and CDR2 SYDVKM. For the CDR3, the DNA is TGTGCCAGCAGACTGGCGAAAGAGACCCAGTACTTC. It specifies CASRLAKETQYF.

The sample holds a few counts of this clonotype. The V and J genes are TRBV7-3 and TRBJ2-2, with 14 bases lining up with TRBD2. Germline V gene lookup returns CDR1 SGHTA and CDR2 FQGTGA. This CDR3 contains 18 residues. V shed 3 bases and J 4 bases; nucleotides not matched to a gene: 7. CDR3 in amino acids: CASSFGTSGRSVTGELFF. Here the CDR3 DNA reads TGTGCCAGCAGCTTCGGGACTAGCGGGAGAAGCGTCACCGGGGAGCTGTTTTTT.